These 25 T cell receptor beta chains came from one sample sequenced in a study of identical twins. TCRdb itself ran the 5' RACE reads through MiXCR, one entry per CDR3 protein. The sample lists roughly 720,000 distinct CDR3 sequences, roughly 18% seen once, with under 15% in the top ten. These data were likewise used in another study, on T cells expressing NK-cell markers.

Input material: PBMCs. The receptor set was obtained from a woman younger than 35 in good health.

The rearrangement joins TRBV27 to TRBJ2-3; D uncertain. With 3 bases removed from V and 6 bases from J, the gap between germline ends came to 13 bases. Germline values: CDR1 MNHEY, CDR2 SMNVEV (reference sequence). The CDR3 totals 14 residues. The DNA of the CDR3 is TGTGCCAGCAGTTTGGGCTACCCGCCGGATACGCAGTATTTT. Encoded protein: CASSLGYPPDTQYF.

The V and J genes are TRBV18 and TRBJ2-5; weak D call: TRBD2 (6 bases). The V end was cut by 6 bases, the J end by 4 bases, with 18 bases between. The CDR3 length is 15 residues. Looked up from germline, CDR1 is KGHSH and CDR2 is LQKENI. The CDR3 bases are TGTGCCAGCTCTGAACCGGGGGTTTCGGTAGAGACCCAGTACTTC. Residues: CASSEPGVSVETQYF.

This clonotype appeared a few times. This sequence joins TRBV5-1 and TRBJ2-1; a weak D match, TRBD1 (6 bases). Germline V gene sequence: CDR1 SGHRS, CDR2 YFSETQ. V lost 4 bases and J 2 bases, leaving 16 bases between the germline ends. The CDR3 extends over 16 amino acids. The CDR3 coding sequence is TGCGCCAGCAGCCAAGGACAGCGATTTCCCTACAATGAGCAGTTCTTC. Protein sequence: CASSQGQRFPYNEQFF.

V is TRBV11-2 and J is TRBJ2-5; 7 bases are a match to TRBD1. Germline V gene lookup returns CDR1 SGHAT and CDR2 FQNNGV. CDR3 size: 15 residues. Trimming at V came to 0 bases and at J to 2 bases, leaving 3 bases not matched to a gene. Here the CDR3 DNA reads TGTGCCAGCAGCTTAGATCTGGGACAGCAAGAGACCCAGTACTTC. Its translation: CASSLDLGQQETQYF.

The CDR3 sequence: CASSETNDRGRDTGELFF. In nucleotides, the CDR3 is TGCGCCAGCAGTGAGACCAACGACAGGGGGCGGGACACCGGGGAGCTGTTTTTT. The chain links TRBV10-2 to TRBJ2-2; TRBD1 agrees at 10 bases. This CDR3 contains 18 residues. The V gene end was trimmed by 2 bases and the J gene end by 3 bases; junction bases not matched to a gene: 9. Germline V CDR1 and CDR2: WSHSY, SAAADI.

This clonotype was observed a few times. In DNA, the CDR3 is TGTGCCAGCAGTTACCTTATACAGGTCTCGATGGCGAATTCACCCCTCCACTTT. Protein: CASSYLIQVSMANSPLHF. J is TRBJ1-6 and V is TRBV6-5; D perhaps matches TRBD1 (5 bases). CDR3 length equals 18 residues. Germline CDR1 MNHEY, CDR2 SVGAGI. Trimming cost V 2 bases and J 7 bases, with 21 bases left between them.

The V gene is TRBV15, the J gene TRBJ2-7; 9 bases agree with TRBD2. The length of the CDR3 is 14 residues. The V segment lost 6 bases and the J segment 3 bases; nucleotides outside the gene matches: 6. Germline V gives CDR1 LNHNV, CDR2 YYDKDF (reference sequence). DNA of the CDR3: TGTGCCACCAGTCAGCGGGAGGCATTCTACGAGCAGTACTTC. Protein product: CATSQREAFYEQYF.

Only a few counts were recorded for this clonotype. V is TRBV12-3 or TRBV12-4 and J is TRBJ2-5, with TRBD2 identical over 9 bases. Trimming at V came to 4 bases and at J to 5 bases, leaving 11 bases not matched to a gene. The CDR3 runs to 16 residues. CDR3 in amino acids: CASSWIAGDKVETQYF. Written as DNA, the CDR3 is TGTGCCAGCAGTTGGATAGCGGGAGATAAGGTTGAGACCCAGTACTTC.

This clonotype turned up a few times. V and J are TRBV12-3 or TRBV12-4 and TRBJ2-2; 7 positions match TRBD1. CDR3 length: 16 residues. With 6 bases clipped from V and 2 bases from J, the junction kept 9 bases outside the gene matches. The CDR3 DNA follows: TGTGCCAGCAGACCACCGGGACAGATCAACACCGGGGAGCTGTTTTTT. This codes for CASRPPGQINTGELFF.

This clonotype was observed a few times. This chain links TRBV7-2 with TRBJ2-1; D is ambiguous. The CDR3 is 13 amino acids. V dropped 5 bases and J dropped 8 bases, with 13 bases sitting between them. The germline gives CDR1 SGHTA, CDR2 FQGNSA. CDR3 in amino acids: CASSHYAADEQFF. DNA for the CDR3: TGTGCCAGCAGCCATTATGCGGCTGATGAGCAGTTCTTC.

The CDR3 nucleotides are TGCAGTGCTAGGGTCTACGAGCAGTACTTC. This gives the protein CSARVYEQYF. V usage is TRBV20-1 and J usage is TRBJ2-7, with D uncertain. Trimming stripped 3 bases from V and 3 bases from J, with 3 bases between. This CDR3 has 10 residues. The V gene's germline CDR1 is DFQATT and CDR2 SNEGSKA (reference sequence).

This clonotype was seen more than once but under ten times. This sequence joins TRBV12-3 or TRBV12-4 and TRBJ1-2, with D perhaps matching TRBD1 (6 bases). V lost 8 bases, J lost 6 bases, and 13 bases lay in between. This CDR3 is 12 amino acids long. The CDR3, as DNA: TGTGCCAGCCGAGGGGGAATCCATGGCTACACCTTC. Its translation: CASRGGIHGYTF.

The rearrangement links TRBV9 to TRBJ2-7; D may be TRBD2 (5 bases). Germline loops: CDR1 SGDLS, CDR2 YYNGEE. The CDR3 contains 15 residues. Trimming pared 0 bases from V and 3 bases from J, leaving 13 bases between. The CDR3 DNA reads as TGTGCCAGCAGCGTAGGGGGAGACCCTGGCTACGAGCAGTACTTC. This gives the protein CASSVGGDPGYEQYF.

The table lists this clonotype with a few counts. The V gene is TRBV7-6, the J gene TRBJ2-5; D may be TRBD1 (5 bases). V lost 4 bases and J lost 2, with 20 bases in between. Germline CDR1 reads SGHVS; CDR2 reads FNYEAQ. The CDR3 runs to 17 residues. The CDR3 DNA follows: TGTGCCAGCAGCTCCTTACTTGGTCGCAGGGTACAAGAGACCCAGTACTTC. This codes for CASSSLLGRRVQETQYF.

This chain uses TRBV18 with TRBJ1-4; 8 positions agree with TRBD1. The CDR3 has 13 amino acids. Germline CDR1 and CDR2: KGHSH and LQKENI. The trim removed 8 bases at V and 8 bases at J, leaving 7 bases unmatched. The CDR3 loop is CASRTGMREKLFF. The CDR3 nucleotides read TGTGCCAGCCGGACAGGGATGAGAGAAAAACTGTTTTTT. Full variable domain (missing parts from reference TRBV18 and TRBJ1-4): NAGVMQNPRHLVRRRGQEARLRCSPMKGHSHVYWYRQLPEEGLKFMVYLQKENIIDESGMPKERFSAEFPKEGPSILRIQQVVRGDSAAYFCASRTGMREKLFFGSGTQLSVL.

A few counts support this clonotype. The V gene is TRBV7-9, the J gene TRBJ2-1; D remains ambiguous. The V end was cut by 8 bases, the J end by 0 bases, with 17 bases between. Germline assignment: CDR1 SEHNR and CDR2 FQNEAQ (reference sequence). There are 16 residues in the CDR3. CDR3 bases: TGTGCCAGCCCACCAGAGGCGTCCGACTCCTACAATGAGCAGTTCTTC. It yields the protein CASPPEASDSYNEQFF.

This clonotype has just a few counts. The chain uses TRBV14 and TRBJ2-7, with D possibly being TRBD2 (5 bases). CDR3 length: 13 amino acids. V lost 1 base and J lost 6, with 10 bases in between. CDR1 is SGHDN, CDR2 FVKESK, per germline. CDR3 coding DNA: TGTGCCAGCAGCCAAGTCGGGGTTAGCGAGCAGTACTTC. Translated, it gives CASSQVGVSEQYF.

The genes are TRBV5-1 and TRBJ2-5; 7 positions match TRBD2. Germline-derived CDR1 and CDR2 are SGHRS and YFSETQ. This CDR3 comprises 12 residues. Trimming removed 8 bases from V and 1 base from J; junction bases left unmatched: 2. The DNA of the CDR3 is TGCGCCAGTAGACTAGCCCAAGAGACCCAGTACTTC. Translation: CASRLAQETQYF. The full variable domain, in which reference TRBV5-1 and TRBJ2-5 provide the parts outside the CDR3, is KAGVTQTPRYLIKTRGQQVTLSCSPISGHRSVSWYQQTPGQGLQFLFEYFSETQRNKGNFPGRFSGRQFSNSRSEMNVSTLELGDSALYLCASRLAQETQYFGPGTRLLVL.

This clonotype was seen a handful of times. The chain uses TRBV7-6 and TRBJ2-3; 9 positions match TRBD2. The CDR3 contains 15 residues. Germline CDR1 is SGHVS and CDR2 is FNYEAQ. Germline trimming cut 5 bases from V and 5 bases from J; bases unmatched to any gene: 8. CDR3 region: CASSPNSGGLDTQYF. The CDR3 DNA sequence: TGTGCCAGCAGCCCGAACAGCGGGGGGCTAGATACGCAGTATTTT.

This clonotype was counted only a few times. V usage is TRBV5-5 and J usage is TRBJ2-7, with D perhaps matching TRBD1 (5 bases). The V gene's germline CDR1 is SGHKS and CDR2 YYEKEE (reference sequence). There are 14 residues in the CDR3. Trimming shortened V by 0 bases and J by 7 bases, and 14 bases separated the two germline ends. This CDR3 reads CASSLVDQGYEQYF. The CDR3 bases are TGTGCCAGCAGCTTGGTTGATCAGGGTTATGAGCAGTACTTC.

This clonotype has more than one count but fewer than ten. The chain employs TRBV5-1 and TRBJ2-3; weak D call: TRBD1 (5 bases). Trimming left V 2 bases short and J 2 bases short, with 9 bases between. CDR3 length equals 14 residues. From germline, CDR1 is SGHRS and CDR2 YFSETQ. DNA of the CDR3: TGCGCCAGCAGCTTATTAGGGGACACAGATACGCAGTATTTT. It codes for CASSLLGDTDTQYF.

This clonotype was detected only a few times. The gene calls are TRBV9 and TRBJ1-1, with a weak D call TRBD1 (5 bases). The CDR3 extends over 14 amino acids. Germline loops: CDR1 SGDLS, CDR2 YYNGEE. Trimming removed 0 bases at V and 5 bases at J, with 11 bases between. The CDR3 DNA follows: TGTGCCAGCAGCGTAGAAGCCAGGGTAACTGAAGCTTTCTTT. As protein: CASSVEARVTEAFF.

The sample holds a few counts of this clonotype. V usage is TRBV12-3 or TRBV12-4 and J usage is TRBJ2-5; weak D call: TRBD2 (5 bases). The germline V and J ends were trimmed by 0 bases and 5 bases, with 19 bases remaining between them. The CDR3 extends over 17 amino acids. The CDR3 region is CASSLAFLTGSQETQYF. The CDR3 DNA sequence: TGTGCCAGCAGTTTAGCTTTTTTGACGGGATCGCAGGAGACCCAGTACTTC.

This clonotype was picked up many times. The rearrangement joins TRBV7-9 to TRBJ1-2; D gene unclear. The CDR3 is 13 residues long. V was clipped by 1 base and J by 5 bases, with 8 bases between them. CDR1 is SEHNR, CDR2 FQNEAQ, per germline (reference sequence). In DNA, the CDR3 is TGTGCCAGCAGCTTAGGCGGTACTTATGGCTACACCTTC. Residues: CASSLGGTYGYTF.

V is TRBV9 and J is TRBJ2-1, with D unresolved. V dropped 2 bases and J dropped 4 bases, with 10 bases sitting between them. CDR3 length equals 14 residues. Germline CDR1 reads SGDLS; CDR2 reads YYNGEE. The DNA of the CDR3 is TGTGCCAGCAGCGTTGAACTAACGTACAATGAGCAGTTCTTC. Translation gives CASSVELTYNEQFF.